This entry describes one T cell receptor beta chain. The CDR3 contains 15 residues. The V gene lost 10 bases and the J gene lost 5 bases, with 23 bases spanning the gap. Germline CDR1 is MDHEN and CDR2 is SYDVKM. This sample was taken from a study of blood T cell repertoires in COVID-19. In the study overall: Sources were T cells, B-cell-depleted T cells, or PBMCs; the material itself was cDNA or gDNA.

Per the study methods: Using reference gene primer amplification, nucleated cell counts were estimated. The repertoire was sequenced with immunoSEQ multiplex PCR; TCRdb's copy has only in-frame clones and lacks some. Clone size and V and J calls were adopted from that table, with D and trimming inferred from the DNA. The sample yields approximately 170,000 clones, around 89% seen once. V usage is TRBV28 and J usage is TRBJ1-2, with D possibly TRBD1 on 6 matching bases. The sequence was collected from a man aged 18 to 30 who had recovered from COVID-19. Specimen: peripheral blood. The chain's CDR3 is CATTGGTNSLYGYTF. CDR3 bases: TGTGCCACCACCGGGGGGACAAACTCCCTTTATGGCTACACCTTC.